The sequence of this TCR beta chain was determined in a study of shared clonotypes between healthy human individuals. There were no recent acute infections or vaccinations among the donors, who were healthy HIV-negative adults. A split of CD4+ cells into CD45RA+ naive and CD45RA-negative memory subsets was performed. As concerns this clone: Its specificity is unknown.

Data came from immunoSEQ multiplex PCR; TCRdb stores just in-frame clones and leaves some out. The sample has under 2.5 million clones; about nine tenths are singletons. The CDR3 length is 16 residues. V was cut by 1 base and J by 2 bases, with 15 bases left in between. Looked up from germline, CDR1 is LGHNA and CDR2 is YSLEER. Study-wide results and limits: Only blood samples were collected, and tissue repertoires likely differ.

This sequence was found in a man between 18 and 35 years old in good health. Some clones in this sample may be carry-over from other donors' samples. The sample taken for sequencing was naive CD4+ T cells from PBMCs. Subset noted: CD45RA+ positively selected. V is TRBV4-3 and J is TRBJ2-7; D gene ambiguous. The CDR3 DNA reads TGCGCCAGCAGCCAAGTGGTCCTCAATACCGCCTACGAGCAGTACTTC. Amino acid sequence: CASSQVVLNTAYEQYF.